Below, 5 T cell receptor beta chains from the same sample are listed, as sequenced in a study of neoadjuvant anti-PD-1 for oral cavity cancer. Time point in this sample: after neoadjuvant nivolumab, at surgical resection. This table comes from immunoSEQ multiplex PCR, and its TCRdb copy is limited to in-frame clones, with some not included. The top ten clones hold 16% of a sample with 25,000 or so clones, 25% to 35% of them seen once. Here the sequenced sample was tumor tissue, taken after nivolumab (anti-PD-1) treatment. The receptors here all came from a person aged 35-79 years with oral cavity squamous cell carcinoma.

This chain uses TRBV30 with TRBJ1-2, with a possible D match to TRBD1 (6 bases). V was pared by 1 base and J by 4 bases, with 13 bases between. Germline lookup yields CDR1 GTSNPN and CDR2 SVGIG (reference sequence). CDR3 length equals 14 residues. The CDR3 loop is CAWSDPGVGYGYTF. DNA of the CDR3: TGTGCCTGGAGTGATCCAGGGGTCGGCTATGGCTACACCTTC. The variable domain in full, with the rest retrieved from reference TRBV30 and TRBJ1-2, is SQTIHQWPATLVQPVGSPLSLECTVEGTSNPNLYWYRQAAGRGLQLLFYSVGIGQISSEVPQNLSASRPQDRQFILSSKKLLLSDSGFYLCAWSDPGVGYGYTFGSGTRLTVV.

This clone was counted between two and nine times. This rearrangement joins TRBV27 to TRBJ1-2, with D possibly being TRBD1 (6 bases). Trimming took off 8 bases at V and 0 bases at J, with 16 bases between the two ends. This CDR3 has 15 amino acids. Germline loops: CDR1 MNHEY, CDR2 SMNVEV (reference sequence). The CDR3 spells CASLPEGGTNYGYTF. The CDR3 bases are TGTGCCAGCCTACCCGAGGGGGGAACTAACTATGGCTACACCTTC.

This clone has ten or more counts. The genes are TRBV7-9 and TRBJ2-3, with 9 bases aligning to TRBD1. The CDR3 totals 16 residues. Per germline, CDR1 SEHNR and CDR2 FQNEAQ (reference sequence). V lost 3 bases, J lost 3 bases, and 7 bases stayed unmatched. The CDR3 loop reads CASSLDSGTGTDTQYF. The CDR3 region has the DNA TGTGCCAGCAGCTTGGACAGTGGGACAGGGACAGATACGCAGTATTTT.

This chain links TRBV11-2 with TRBJ2-7, with 9 bases identical to TRBD1. Trimming took 4 bases from V and 1 from J; bases not matched to a gene: 2. This CDR3 region has 14 residues. CDR1 is SGHAT, CDR2 FQNNGV, per germline. The CDR3 sequence is CASSSTGGSYEQYF. In nucleotides, the CDR3 is TGTGCCAGCAGCTCGACAGGGGGGTCCTACGAGCAGTACTTC.

V gene TRBV9 combines with J gene TRBJ1-1; D is unresolved. The CDR3 consists of 20 residues. CDR1 is SGDLS, CDR2 YYNGEE, per germline. Between the trimmed V and J ends, which lost 0 bases and 1 base, there was a span of 25 bases. CDR3 amino acids: CASSVGFPHRVGDANTEAFF. CDR3 nucleotide sequence: TGTGCCAGCAGCGTAGGTTTCCCCCACCGGGTCGGGGATGCGAACACTGAAGCTTTCTTT.